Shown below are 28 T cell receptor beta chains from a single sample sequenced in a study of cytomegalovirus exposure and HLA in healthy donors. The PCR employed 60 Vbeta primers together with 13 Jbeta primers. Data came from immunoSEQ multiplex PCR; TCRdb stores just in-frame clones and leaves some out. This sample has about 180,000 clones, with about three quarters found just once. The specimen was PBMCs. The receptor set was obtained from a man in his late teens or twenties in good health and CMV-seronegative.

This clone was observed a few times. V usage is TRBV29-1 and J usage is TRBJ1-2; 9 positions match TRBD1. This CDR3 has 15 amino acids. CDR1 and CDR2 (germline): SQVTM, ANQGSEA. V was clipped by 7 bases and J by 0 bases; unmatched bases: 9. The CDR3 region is CSASTGGQANYGYTF. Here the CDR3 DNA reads TGCAGCGCTTCTACAGGGGGCCAAGCTAACTATGGCTACACCTTC.

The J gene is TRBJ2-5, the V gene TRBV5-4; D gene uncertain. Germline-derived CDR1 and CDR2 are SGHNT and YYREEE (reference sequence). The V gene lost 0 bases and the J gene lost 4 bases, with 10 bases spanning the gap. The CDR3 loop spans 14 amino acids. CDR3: CASSLGQFPETQYF. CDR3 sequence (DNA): TGTGCCAGCAGCTTGGGACAATTCCCAGAGACCCAGTACTTC.

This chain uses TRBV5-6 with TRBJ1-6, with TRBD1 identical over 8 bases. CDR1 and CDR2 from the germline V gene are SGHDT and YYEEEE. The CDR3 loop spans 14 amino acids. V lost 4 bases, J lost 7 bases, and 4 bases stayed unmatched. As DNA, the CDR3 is TGTGCCAGCAGCACCGACAGGGGAAATTCACCCCTCCACTTT. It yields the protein CASSTDRGNSPLHF.

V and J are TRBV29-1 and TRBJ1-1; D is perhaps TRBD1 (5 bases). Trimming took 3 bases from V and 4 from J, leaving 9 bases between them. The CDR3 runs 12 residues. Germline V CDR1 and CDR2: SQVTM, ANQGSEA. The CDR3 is CSVDPGFTEAFF. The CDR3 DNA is TGCAGCGTTGATCCAGGGTTCACTGAAGCTTTCTTT.

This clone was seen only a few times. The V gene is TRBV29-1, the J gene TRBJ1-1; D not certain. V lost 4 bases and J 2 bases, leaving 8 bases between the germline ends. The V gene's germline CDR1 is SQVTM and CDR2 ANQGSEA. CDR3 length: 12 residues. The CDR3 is CSVGSRNTEAFF. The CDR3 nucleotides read TGCAGCGTTGGTAGCAGAAACACTGAAGCTTTCTTT.

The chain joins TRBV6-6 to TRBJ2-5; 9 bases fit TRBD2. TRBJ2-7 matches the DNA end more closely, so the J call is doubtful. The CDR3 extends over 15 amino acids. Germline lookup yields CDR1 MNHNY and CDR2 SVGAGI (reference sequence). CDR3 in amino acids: CASSPTPTSGYEQYF. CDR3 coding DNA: TGTGCCAGCAGTCCCACCCCGACTAGCGGATACGAGCAGTACTTC.

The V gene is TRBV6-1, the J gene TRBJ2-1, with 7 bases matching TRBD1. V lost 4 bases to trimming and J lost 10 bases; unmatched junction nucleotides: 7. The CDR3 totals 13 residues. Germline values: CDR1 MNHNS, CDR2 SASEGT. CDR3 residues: CASSGDSPNEQFF. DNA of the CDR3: TGTGCCAGCAGTGGGGACAGTCCGAACGAGCAGTTCTTC.

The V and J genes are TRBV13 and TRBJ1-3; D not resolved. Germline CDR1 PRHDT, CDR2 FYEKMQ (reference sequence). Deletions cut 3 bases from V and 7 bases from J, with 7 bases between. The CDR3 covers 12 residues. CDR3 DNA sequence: TGTGCCAGCAGCTTTTCCGGGAACACCATATATTTT. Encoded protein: CASSFSGNTIYF.

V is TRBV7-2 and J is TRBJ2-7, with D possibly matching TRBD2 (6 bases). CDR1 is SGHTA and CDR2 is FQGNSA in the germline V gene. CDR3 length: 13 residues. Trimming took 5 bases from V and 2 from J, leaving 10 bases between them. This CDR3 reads CASSPRRAYEQYF. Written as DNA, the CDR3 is TGTGCCAGCAGCCCCCGGAGGGCCTACGAGCAGTACTTC.

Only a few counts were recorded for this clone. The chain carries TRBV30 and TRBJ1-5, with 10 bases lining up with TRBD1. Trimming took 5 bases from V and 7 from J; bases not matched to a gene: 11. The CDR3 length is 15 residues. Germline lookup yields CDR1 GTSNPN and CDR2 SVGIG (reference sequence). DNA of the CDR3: TGTGCCTGGCGCAAAGAGGGACAGGGGAACCAGCCCCAGCATTTT. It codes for CAWRKEGQGNQPQHF.

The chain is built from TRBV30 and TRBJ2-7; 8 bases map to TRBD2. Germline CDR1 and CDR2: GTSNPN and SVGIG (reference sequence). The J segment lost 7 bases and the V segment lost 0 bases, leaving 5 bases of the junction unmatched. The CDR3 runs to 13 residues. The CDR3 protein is CAWSVNPSGEQYF. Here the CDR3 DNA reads TGTGCCTGGAGTGTAAACCCTAGCGGGGAGCAGTACTTC.

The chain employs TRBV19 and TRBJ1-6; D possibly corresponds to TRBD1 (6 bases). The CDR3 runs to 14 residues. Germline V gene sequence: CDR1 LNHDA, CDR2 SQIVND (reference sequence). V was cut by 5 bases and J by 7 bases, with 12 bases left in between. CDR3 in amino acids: CASSVTGNNSPLHF. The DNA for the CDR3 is TGTGCCAGTAGTGTAACAGGGAACAATTCACCCCTCCACTTT.

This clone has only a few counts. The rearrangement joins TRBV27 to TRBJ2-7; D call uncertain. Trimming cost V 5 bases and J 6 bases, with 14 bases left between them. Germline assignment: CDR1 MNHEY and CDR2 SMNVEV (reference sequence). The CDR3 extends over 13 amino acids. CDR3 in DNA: TGTGCCAGCAGTAGTCCCCCACTGTTCGAGCAGTACTTC. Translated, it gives CASSSPPLFEQYF.

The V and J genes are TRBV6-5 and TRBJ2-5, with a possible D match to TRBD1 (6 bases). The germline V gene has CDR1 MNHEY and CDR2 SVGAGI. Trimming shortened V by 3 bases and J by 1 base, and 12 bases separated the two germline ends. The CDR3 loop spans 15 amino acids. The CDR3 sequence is CASSYYGQSQETQYF. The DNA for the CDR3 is TGTGCCAGCAGTTATTATGGACAGTCCCAAGAGACCCAGTACTTC.

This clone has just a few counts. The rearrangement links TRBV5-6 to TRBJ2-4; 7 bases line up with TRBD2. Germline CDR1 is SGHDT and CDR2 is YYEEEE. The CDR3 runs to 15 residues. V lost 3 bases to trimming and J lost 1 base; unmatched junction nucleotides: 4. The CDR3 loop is CASSSIGGAKNIQYF. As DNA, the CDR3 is TGTGCCAGCAGCTCGATCGGGGGGGCCAAAAACATTCAGTACTTC.

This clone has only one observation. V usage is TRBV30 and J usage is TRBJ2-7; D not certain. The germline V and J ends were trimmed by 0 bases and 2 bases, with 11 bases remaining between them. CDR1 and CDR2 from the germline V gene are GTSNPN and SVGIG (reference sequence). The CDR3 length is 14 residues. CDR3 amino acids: CAWSVLKKPYEQYF. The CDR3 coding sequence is TGTGCCTGGAGTGTACTTAAGAAACCCTACGAGCAGTACTTC.

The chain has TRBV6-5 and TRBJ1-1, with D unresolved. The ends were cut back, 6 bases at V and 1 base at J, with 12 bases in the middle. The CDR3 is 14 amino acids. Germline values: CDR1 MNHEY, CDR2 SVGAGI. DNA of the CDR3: TGTGCCAGCAGGGCGAGGGTTGAGAACACTGAAGCTTTCTTT. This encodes CASRARVENTEAFF.

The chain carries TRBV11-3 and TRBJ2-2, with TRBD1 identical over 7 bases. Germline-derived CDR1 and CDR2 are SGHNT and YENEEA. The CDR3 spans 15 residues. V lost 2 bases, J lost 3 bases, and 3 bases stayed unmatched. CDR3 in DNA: TGTGCCAGCAGCTTAAGGGGGCGGCACACCGGGGAGCTGTTTTTT. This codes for CASSLRGRHTGELFF.

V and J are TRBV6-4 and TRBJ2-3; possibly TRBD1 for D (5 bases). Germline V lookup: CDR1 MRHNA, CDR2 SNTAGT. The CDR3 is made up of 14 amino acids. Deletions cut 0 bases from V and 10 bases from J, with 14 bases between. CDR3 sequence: CASSDSQTGAAQYF. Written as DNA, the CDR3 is TGTGCCAGCAGTGACTCCCAGACTGGGGCGGCGCAGTATTTT.

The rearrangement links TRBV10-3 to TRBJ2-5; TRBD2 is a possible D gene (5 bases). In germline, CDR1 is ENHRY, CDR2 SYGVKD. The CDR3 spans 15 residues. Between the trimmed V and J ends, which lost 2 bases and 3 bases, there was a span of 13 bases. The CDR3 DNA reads TGTGCCATCAGTGAGGGATTTGAGGAGGAAGAGACCCAGTACTTC. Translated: CAISEGFEEEETQYF.

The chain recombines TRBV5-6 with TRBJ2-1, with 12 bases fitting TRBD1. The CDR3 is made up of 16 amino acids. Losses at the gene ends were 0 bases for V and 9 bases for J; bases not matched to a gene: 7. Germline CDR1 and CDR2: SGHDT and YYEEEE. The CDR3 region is CASSLEGDRGRREQFF. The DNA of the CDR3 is TGTGCCAGCAGCTTGGAGGGGGACAGGGGGCGCCGTGAGCAGTTCTTC.

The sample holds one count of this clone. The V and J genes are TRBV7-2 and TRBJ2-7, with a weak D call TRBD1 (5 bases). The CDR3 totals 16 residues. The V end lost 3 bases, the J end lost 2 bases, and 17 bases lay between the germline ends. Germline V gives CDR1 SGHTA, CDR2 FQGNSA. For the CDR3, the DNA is TGTGCCAGCAGCTTGGGTCCCACGGACATACCCTACGAGCAGTACTTC. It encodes CASSLGPTDIPYEQYF. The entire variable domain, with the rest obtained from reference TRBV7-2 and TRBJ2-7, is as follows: GAGVSQSPSNKVTEKGKDVELRCDPISGHTALYWYRQSLGQGLEFLIYFQGNSAPDKSGLPSDRFSAERTGGSVSTLTIQRTQQEDSAVYLCASSLGPTDIPYEQYFGPGTRLTVT.

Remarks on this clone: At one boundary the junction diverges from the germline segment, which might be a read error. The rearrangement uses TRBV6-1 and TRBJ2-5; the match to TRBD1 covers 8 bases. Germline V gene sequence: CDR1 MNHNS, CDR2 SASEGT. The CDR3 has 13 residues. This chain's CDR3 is CASRKDRGEAQYF. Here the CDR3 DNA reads TGTGCCAGCAGGAAAGACAGGGGAGAGGCCCAGTACTTC.

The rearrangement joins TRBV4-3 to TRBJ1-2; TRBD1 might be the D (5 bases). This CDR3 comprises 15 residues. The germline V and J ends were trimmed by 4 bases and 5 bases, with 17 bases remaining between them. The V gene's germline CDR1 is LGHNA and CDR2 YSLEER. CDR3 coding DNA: TGCGCCAGCAGCCGAACTACCGGGACTCAGTATGGCTACACCTTC. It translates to CASSRTTGTQYGYTF.

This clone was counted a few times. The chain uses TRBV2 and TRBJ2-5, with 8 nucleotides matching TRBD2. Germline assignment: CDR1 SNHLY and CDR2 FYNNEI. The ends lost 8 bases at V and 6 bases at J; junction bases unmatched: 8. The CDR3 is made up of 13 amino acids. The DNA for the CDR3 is TGTGCCAGCCGGGGGGGCCTCCGTCAGACCCAGTACTTC. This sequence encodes CASRGGLRQTQYF.

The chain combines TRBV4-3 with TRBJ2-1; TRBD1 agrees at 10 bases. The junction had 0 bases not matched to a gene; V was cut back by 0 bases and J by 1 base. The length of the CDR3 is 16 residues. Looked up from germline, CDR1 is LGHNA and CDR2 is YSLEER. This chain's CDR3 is CASSQEGQGSYNEQFF. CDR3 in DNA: TGCGCCAGCAGCCAAGAGGGACAGGGGTCCTACAATGAGCAGTTCTTC.

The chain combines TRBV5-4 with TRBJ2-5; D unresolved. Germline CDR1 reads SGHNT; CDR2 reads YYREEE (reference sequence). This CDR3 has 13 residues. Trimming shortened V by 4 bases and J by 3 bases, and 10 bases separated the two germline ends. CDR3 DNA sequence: TGTGCCAGCAGCCAGGAACTCGAAGAGACCCAGTACTTC. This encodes CASSQELEETQYF.

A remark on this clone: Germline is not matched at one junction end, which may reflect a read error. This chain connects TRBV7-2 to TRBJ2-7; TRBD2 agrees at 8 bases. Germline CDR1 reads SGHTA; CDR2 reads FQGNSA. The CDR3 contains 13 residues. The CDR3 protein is CASSTTSALEPYF. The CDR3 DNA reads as TGTGCCAGCAGCACGACTAGCGCCTTGGAGCCGTACTTC.